The rows below give T cell receptor beta chains drawn from one sample of a study of T-cell memory formation after mild COVID-19. TCRdb used MiXCR to reprocess the 5' RACE reads, holding one entry per CDR3 protein. The table includes tens of thousands of distinct CDR3 sequences, roughly 11% detected once. The sequenced sample consisted of PBMCs or a T cell subset sorted from them (not recorded which). All receptors come from a man aged 18 to 30 who had mild COVID-19 (a few samples of this study predate the infection). Cell type and time point are not known. CDR3s include the opening cysteine and the closing phenylalanine or tryptophan. The D gene is left open where the match is weak. Clone size is stated in some rows and not others, as once, few, many or a class when expanded.

clone size: NA
V gene: TRBV20-1
D gene: TRBD2
J gene: TRBJ2-3
CDR3 DNA: TGCAGTGCTTCTAGCGGGGGGGCCGATACGCAGTATTTT
CDR3 protein: CSASSGGADTQYF

clone size: many
V gene: TRBV7-6
D gene: NA
J gene: TRBJ1-6
CDR3 DNA: TGTGCCAGCAGAACTGGGGGGAATTCACCCCTCCACTTT
CDR3 protein: CASRTGGNSPLHF

clone size: many
V gene: TRBV21-1
D gene: NA
J gene: TRBJ2-5
CDR3 DNA: TGTGCCAGCAGCAAAGTTAGGGCAGGGCGGGGAGAGACCCAGTACTTC
CDR3 protein: CASSKVRAGRGETQYF

clone size: many
V gene: TRBV7-3
D gene: NA
J gene: TRBJ1-1
CDR3 DNA: TGTGCCAGCAGCAACTCTGGGTTAAGCCCCACTGAAGCTTTCTTT
CDR3 protein: CASSNSGLSPTEAFF

clone size: many
V gene: TRBV27
D gene: NA
J gene: TRBJ2-6
CDR3 DNA: TGTGCCTCCGGTGCTGGGGCCAACGTCCTGACTTTC
CDR3 protein: CASGAGANVLTF

clone size: many
V gene: TRBV9
D gene: TRBD2
J gene: TRBJ2-6
CDR3 DNA: TGTGCCAGCAGTGGTAGCGGGTCCGGGGCCAACGTCCTGACTTTC
CDR3 protein: CASSGSGSGANVLTF

clone size: many
V gene: TRBV11-2
D gene: NA
J gene: TRBJ1-1
CDR3 DNA: TGTGCCAGCAGCTTAGAGGGGGGCAGTGAAGCTTTCTTT
CDR3 protein: CASSLEGGSEAFF

clone size: few
V gene: TRBV6-9
D gene: NA
J gene: TRBJ1-5
CDR3 DNA: TGTGCCAGCAGTTATTCGTTGGGGGACCCCAATCAGCCCCAGCATTTT
CDR3 protein: CASSYSLGDPNQPQHF

clone size: many
V gene: TRBV6-1
D gene: NA
J gene: TRBJ1-5
CDR3 DNA: TGTGCCAGCAGTGAATTTGGGGGCATGGGTCAGCCCCAGCATTTT
CDR3 protein: CASSEFGGMGQPQHF

clone size: many
V gene: TRBV4-2
D gene: NA
J gene: TRBJ2-3
CDR3 DNA: TGTGCCAGCAGCCAAGTAGCCGCCGGGGCCACAGATACGCAGTATTTT
CDR3 protein: CASSQVAAGATDTQYF

clone size: NA
V gene: TRBV19
D gene: NA
J gene: TRBJ2-1
CDR3 DNA: TGTGCCAGTAGAGAGGCTCTCTCTAATGAGCAGTTCTTC
CDR3 protein: CASREALSNEQFF

clone size: NA
V gene: TRBV4-3
D gene: NA
J gene: TRBJ2-1
CDR3 DNA: TGCGCCAGCAGCCTAGACGGGACAAGACCCTACAATGAGCAGTTCTTC
CDR3 protein: CASSLDGTRPYNEQFF

clone size: many
V gene: TRBV7-8
D gene: NA
J gene: TRBJ1-3
CDR3 DNA: TGTGCCAGCAGCCCGGTCGGCATACCCTCTGGAAACACCATATATTTT
CDR3 protein: CASSPVGIPSGNTIYF

clone size: many
V gene: TRBV7-3
D gene: NA
J gene: TRBJ2-3
CDR3 DNA: TGTGCCAGCAGGATGACCGGTACCACAGATACGCAGTATTTT
CDR3 protein: CASRMTGTTDTQYF

clone size: many
V gene: TRBV9
D gene: TRBD1
J gene: TRBJ2-5
CDR3 DNA: TGTGCCAGCAGCGTAGAGGGGACAGGGGAAGAGACCCAGTACTTC
CDR3 protein: CASSVEGTGEETQYF

clone size: many
V gene: TRBV4-1
D gene: TRBD2
J gene: TRBJ2-3
CDR3 DNA: TGCGCCAGCAGCCCAGGGACTACATACACAGATACGCAGTATTTT
CDR3 protein: CASSPGTTYTDTQYF

clone size: many
V gene: TRBV2
D gene: TRBD1
J gene: TRBJ1-5
CDR3 DNA: TGTGCCAGCAGTGAAGGGGCAGGGGGCTCTCAGCCCCAGCATTTT
CDR3 protein: CASSEGAGGSQPQHF

clone size: many
V gene: TRBV9
D gene: TRBD2
J gene: TRBJ2-2
CDR3 DNA: TGTGCCAGCAGCGTAAATAGCGGGGGACCAAACACCGGGGAGCTGTTTTTT
CDR3 protein: CASSVNSGGPNTGELFF

clone size: many
V gene: TRBV4-3
D gene: TRBD2
J gene: TRBJ2-7
CDR3 DNA: TGCGCCAGCAGCCAAGAAGAATTAGCGGGAGCCTCCTACGAGCAGTACTTC
CDR3 protein: CASSQEELAGASYEQYF

clone size: many
V gene: TRBV7-3
D gene: TRBD1
J gene: TRBJ2-5
CDR3 DNA: TGTGCCAGCAGCCCTTCGGACAGGGCCTGGGAGACCCAGTACTTC
CDR3 protein: CASSPSDRAWETQYF

clone size: many
V gene: TRBV7-9
D gene: TRBD1
J gene: TRBJ1-1
CDR3 DNA: TGTGCCAGCAGCTTTCTATTTCCCACAGGGGTCTTGCTTGCTTTCTTT
CDR3 protein: CASSFLFPTGVLLAFF

clone size: hyperexpanded
V gene: TRBV6-4
D gene: TRBD1
J gene: TRBJ2-6
CDR3 DNA: TGTGCCAGCAGTGACTCGACAGGGGCTGGGGCCAACGTCCTGACTTTC
CDR3 protein: CASSDSTGAGANVLTF

clone size: many
V gene: TRBV20-1
D gene: NA
J gene: TRBJ2-1
CDR3 DNA: TGCAGTGCTCCTAGGTCGGATAATGAGCAGTTCTTC
CDR3 protein: CSAPRSDNEQFF

clone size: NA
V gene: TRBV18
D gene: TRBD1
J gene: TRBJ1-2
CDR3 DNA: TGTGCCAGCTCACCTACAACATCTGGACAGGGGTCTGGCTACACCTTC
CDR3 protein: CASSPTTSGQGSGYTF

clone size: many
V gene: TRBV7-6
D gene: TRBD1
J gene: TRBJ1-1
CDR3 DNA: TGTGCCAGCAGCTCGTCGACAGGGAATAACGCTGAAGCTTTCTTT
CDR3 protein: CASSSSTGNNAEAFF

clone size: many
V gene: TRBV7-2
D gene: NA
J gene: TRBJ1-2
CDR3 DNA: TGTGCCAGCAGCTTAAGCGGGACGGATTATTACTATGGCTACACCTTC
CDR3 protein: CASSLSGTDYYYGYTF

clone size: many
V gene: TRBV2
D gene: TRBD1
J gene: TRBJ2-4
CDR3 DNA: TGTGCCAGCAGTACGACAGGGGCCAAAAACATTCAGTACTTC
CDR3 protein: CASSTTGAKNIQYF

clone size: many
V gene: TRBV20-1
D gene: TRBD2
J gene: TRBJ2-3
CDR3 DNA: TGCAGTGCTAGAGATCCGGGGGGGGTCACAGATACGCAGTATTTT
CDR3 protein: CSARDPGGVTDTQYF

clone size: many
V gene: TRBV7-3
D gene: TRBD2
J gene: TRBJ2-1
CDR3 DNA: TGTGCCAGCAGCTTAGTGCTAGCGGGGGGGCCCGGCTACAATGAGCAGTTCTTC
CDR3 protein: CASSLVLAGGPGYNEQFF

clone size: many
V gene: TRBV5-5
D gene: NA
J gene: TRBJ1-3
CDR3 DNA: TGTGCCAGCAGCCTTGGTCGGATCTCTGGAAACACCATATATTTT
CDR3 protein: CASSLGRISGNTIYF

clone size: few
V gene: TRBV12-3/TRBV12-4
D gene: NA
J gene: TRBJ2-5
CDR3 DNA: TGTGCCAGCAGTTTGCCCCGGACTCAAGAGACCCAGTACTTC
CDR3 protein: CASSLPRTQETQYF

clone size: few
V gene: TRBV4-3
D gene: TRBD2
J gene: TRBJ2-5
CDR3 DNA: TGCGCCAGCAGCCAGAGTGTATTCACGGGAGGGGAGACCCAGTACTTC
CDR3 protein: CASSQSVFTGGETQYF

clone size: many
V gene: TRBV28
D gene: TRBD2
J gene: TRBJ2-3
CDR3 DNA: TGTGCCAGCAGTTCCGGAAGGCGGGGGGTTACAGATACGCAGTATTTT
CDR3 protein: CASSSGRRGVTDTQYF

clone size: many
V gene: TRBV7-2
D gene: TRBD2
J gene: TRBJ2-3
CDR3 DNA: TGTGCCAGCAGCCGACCCGCGGGGGGCTCCAGCCTCGGACATACGCAGTATTTT
CDR3 protein: CASSRPAGGSSLGHTQYF

clone size: many
V gene: TRBV7-2
D gene: NA
J gene: TRBJ1-2
CDR3 DNA: TGTGCCAGCGCCTATGACCGACAGACAAATGGCTACACCTTC
CDR3 protein: CASAYDRQTNGYTF

clone size: many
V gene: TRBV4-2
D gene: NA
J gene: TRBJ2-3
CDR3 DNA: TGTGCCAGCAGCCAAGGATTGGCCCAGGCAGCCCCTGGCACAGATACGCAGTATTTT
CDR3 protein: CASSQGLAQAAPGTDTQYF

clone size: NA
V gene: TRBV12-3/TRBV12-4
D gene: TRBD2
J gene: TRBJ2-3
CDR3 DNA: TGTGCCAGCAGTCAGCTCTTAGCGGGGGCTAGCACAGATACGCAGTATTTT
CDR3 protein: CASSQLLAGASTDTQYF

clone size: many
V gene: TRBV10-3
D gene: NA
J gene: TRBJ2-5
CDR3 DNA: TGTGCCATCAGTGACCTTAGCGGAAAAGAGACCCAGTACTTC
CDR3 protein: CAISDLSGKETQYF

clone size: few
V gene: TRBV25-1
D gene: NA
J gene: TRBJ1-5
CDR3 DNA: TGTGCCAGCAGCCCGGGGGGTTATAGCAATCAGCCCCAGCATTTT
CDR3 protein: CASSPGGYSNQPQHF

clone size: many
V gene: TRBV7-9
D gene: TRBD1
J gene: TRBJ1-3
CDR3 DNA: TGTGCCAGCAGCTACTTATCGGTACAGGGGGGCATTGGAAACACCATATATTTT
CDR3 protein: CASSYLSVQGGIGNTIYF

clone size: many
V gene: TRBV6-4
D gene: NA
J gene: TRBJ2-2
CDR3 DNA: TGTGCCAGCAGTGACTCGACTACCGGGGAGCTGTTTTTT
CDR3 protein: CASSDSTTGELFF

clone size: many
V gene: TRBV5-1
D gene: TRBD1
J gene: TRBJ1-5
CDR3 DNA: TGCGCCAGCAGCTTGGTCGACAGGGCTCAGCCCCAGCATTTT
CDR3 protein: CASSLVDRAQPQHF

clone size: many
V gene: TRBV19
D gene: NA
J gene: TRBJ2-1
CDR3 DNA: TGTGCCAGTAGTACAGAGGGCCGTGAGCAGTTCTTC
CDR3 protein: CASSTEGREQFF

clone size: many
V gene: TRBV4-3
D gene: NA
J gene: TRBJ2-5
CDR3 DNA: TGCGCCAGCAGCCAAGATTGGGCCGAGGGAAGGGAGACCCAGTACTTC
CDR3 protein: CASSQDWAEGRETQYF

clone size: many
V gene: TRBV27
D gene: NA
J gene: TRBJ2-2
CDR3 DNA: TGTGCCAGCAGTCGACTAGGATCGAACACCGGGGAGCTGTTTTTT
CDR3 protein: CASSRLGSNTGELFF

clone size: many
V gene: TRBV7-6
D gene: NA
J gene: TRBJ1-6
CDR3 DNA: TGTGCCAGCAGCGCGGGATGGGCCCTCCACTTT
CDR3 protein: CASSAGWALHF

clone size: many
V gene: TRBV7-9
D gene: TRBD1
J gene: TRBJ2-2
CDR3 DNA: TGTGCCAGCAGCCACACCCGGGACAGGGGAACCGGGGAGCTGTTTTTT
CDR3 protein: CASSHTRDRGTGELFF

clone size: NA
V gene: TRBV6-1
D gene: TRBD2
J gene: TRBJ2-1
CDR3 DNA: TGTGCCAGCAGTGAAGAAAGAGTAGCGGGGTACAATGAGCAGTTCTTC
CDR3 protein: CASSEERVAGYNEQFF

clone size: many
V gene: TRBV12-3/TRBV12-4
D gene: NA
J gene: TRBJ2-7
CDR3 DNA: TGTGCCAGCAGTTTAGTGGACACCTACGAGCAGTACTTC
CDR3 protein: CASSLVDTYEQYF

clone size: many
V gene: TRBV12-3/TRBV12-4
D gene: NA
J gene: TRBJ1-2
CDR3 DNA: TGTGCCAGCACCCTCCAGACCGGGGTTAACTATGGCTACACCTTC
CDR3 protein: CASTLQTGVNYGYTF

clone size: once
V gene: TRBV25-1
D gene: NA
J gene: TRBJ2-7
CDR3 DNA: TGTGCCAGCAGACAGGGCTACGAGCAGTACTTC
CDR3 protein: CASRQGYEQYF

clone size: many
V gene: TRBV25-1
D gene: NA
J gene: TRBJ2-3
CDR3 DNA: TGTGCCAGCAGGCCCCAGGTCCCCACAGATACGCAGTATTTT
CDR3 protein: CASRPQVPTDTQYF

clone size: NA
V gene: TRBV6-2/TRBV6-3
D gene: NA
J gene: TRBJ2-7
CDR3 DNA: TGTGCCAGCAGCTGGACCGGGGCCTACGAGCAGTACTTC
CDR3 protein: CASSWTGAYEQYF